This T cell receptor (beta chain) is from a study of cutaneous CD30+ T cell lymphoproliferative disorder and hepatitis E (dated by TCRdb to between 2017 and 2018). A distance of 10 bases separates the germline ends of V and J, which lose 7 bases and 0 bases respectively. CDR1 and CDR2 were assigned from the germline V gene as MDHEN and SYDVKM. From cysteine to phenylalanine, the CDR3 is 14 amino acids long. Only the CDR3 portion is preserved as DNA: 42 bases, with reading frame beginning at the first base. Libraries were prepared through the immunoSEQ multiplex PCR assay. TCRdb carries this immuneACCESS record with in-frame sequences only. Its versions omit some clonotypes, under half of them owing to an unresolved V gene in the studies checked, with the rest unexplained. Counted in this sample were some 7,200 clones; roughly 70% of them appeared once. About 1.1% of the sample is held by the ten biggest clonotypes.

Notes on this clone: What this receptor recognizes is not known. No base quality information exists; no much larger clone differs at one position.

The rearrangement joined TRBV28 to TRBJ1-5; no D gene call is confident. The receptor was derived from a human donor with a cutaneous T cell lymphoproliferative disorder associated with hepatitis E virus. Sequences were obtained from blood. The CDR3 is CASTRSDSNQPQHF. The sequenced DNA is TGTGCCAGCACCCGGTCAGATAGCAATCAGCCCCAGCATTTT.